This TCR beta chain is drawn from a study of beta chain features in type 1 diabetes (dated by TCRdb to about 2018). Broadly, across the study: No differences in mean age, gender distribution, total cell number or subset yield were found between patients and healthy donors. In the study, recently diagnosed type 1 diabetes patients and matched healthy donors were compared on the TCRB repertoires of their sorted circulating CD4+ T cell subsets. Whereas all 30 or so donors provided naive and central memory subsets, regulatory and stem cell-like memory subsets were isolated from just 8 patients and roughly 8 healthy donors. A total of approximately 100 million sorted cells were examined across all samples, and the number of cells per subset was strongly correlated with RNA yield. What the work shows at the level of the full study, not this receptor alone: Fewer insertions and more nucleotide deletions at VDJ recombination sites were observed in patients with type 1 diabetes, implying thymic rearrangement abnormalities. Only small numbers of individuals were included in the HLA sub-analyses, which left unresolved whether HLA type had any influence on TCRB rearrangement. Type 1 diabetes patients showed a moderate but significant shortening of TCRB CDR3 length in all four CD4+ subsets. Naive, central memory and regulatory TCRB repertoires appeared to be more alike among patients than among healthy donors. Shorter templates might be favored by PCR, yet because patient and control samples were amplified and corrected together, any such skew would affect both groups equally. Because cDNA was sequenced instead of genomic DNA, highly expressing activated cells could be over-represented, though the groups showed no difference in activation or CD3 levels.

From each donor, a single peripheral blood sample of approximately 120 mL on average was drawn into heparinised tubes. A BD FACSAria II and a panel including CD45RO, CCR7, CD25, CD127, CD95 and CD27 were used to sort naive, central memory, regulatory and stem cell-like memory CD4+ T cells. Every sorted population had a purity above 95%. PBMCs were separated immediately by Lymphoprep density gradient centrifugation and were stained directly, without being cultured. To minimize batch effects, samples were stained and sorted in pairs, one healthy donor with one patient per experiment. The entire isolated RNA was reverse transcribed using the High Capacity cDNA Reverse Transcription Kit, and thus expressed TCRB transcripts were sequenced. Naive, central memory and regulatory T cell samples underwent deep immunoSEQ sequencing, averaging around 4 million total reads per sample. Sorted cells were lysed in RLT buffer, and RNA was extracted using DNase-treated RNeasy Micro or Mini kits according to cell number. Each cell subset was processed separately to prevent cross-contamination, with patient and healthy donor samples processed together. Using the immunoSEQ multiplex PCR, TCRB sequences were amplified from cDNA into 87-bp fragments spanning the CDR3 region. Amplicons were sequenced on the Illumina HiSeq platform. The study's processing was this. PCR bias was computationally corrected using synthetic template baselines, reads within Hamming distance 2 were collapsed, and singletons that could not be merged were discarded. Reads were aligned to IMGT to assign V, D and J genes, CDR3 length, and insertions or deletions at six rearrangement sites. Within each subset, clonotype counts were normalized to sorted cell number, and only after that were true diversity and Gini coefficients computed with the tcR R package. Repertoire sharing was quantified using the overlap coefficient calculated on TCRB nucleotide sequences. Here the immuneACCESS table is served through TCRdb, limited to in-frame sequences with V and J called. Missing clones are a known gap in these copies; in checked studies unresolved V genes cover under half, and the rest lacks a known reason. The V and J calls and clone size were taken over from that table, and D and trimming were inferred from the DNA. In all, the sample holds about 370,000 clones, and about 10% of those were seen once. In total, the top ten clones hold over 0.45% of the sample.

Regarding this clone: This receptor's antigen is unknown. Qualities for individual bases were not recorded, and no much larger clone is one base off.

Trimming takes 8 bases off V and 3 bases off J; junction bases not matched to a gene: 9. Its CDR3 holds 15 amino acids, cysteine through phenylalanine. Here the CDR3 DNA is all that survives: 45 bases in frame from base 1. As encoded in the germline V gene, CDR1 is ENHRY while CDR2 is SYGVKD. This sequence originates from a man aged 25-40 years with type 1 diabetes. Recombination linked TRBV10-3 to TRBJ2-3; 9 central nucleotides agree with TRBD1. The sample comprised central memory CD4+ T cells from blood. The sequenced DNA is TGTGCCATCTCCGAACAGGGGGCAAAGACAGATACGCAGTATTTT. It codes for CAISEQGAKTDTQYF.